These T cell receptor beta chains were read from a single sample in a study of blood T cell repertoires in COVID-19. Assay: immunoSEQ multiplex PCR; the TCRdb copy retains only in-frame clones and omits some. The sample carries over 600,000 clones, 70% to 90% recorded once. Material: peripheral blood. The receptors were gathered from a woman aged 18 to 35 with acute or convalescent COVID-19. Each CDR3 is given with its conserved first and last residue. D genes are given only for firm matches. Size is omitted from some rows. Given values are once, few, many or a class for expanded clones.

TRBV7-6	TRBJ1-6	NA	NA	CASSLLTQAESYNSPLHF	TGTGCCAGCAGCTTATTGACGCAGGCAGAATCCTATAATTCACCCCTCCACTTT
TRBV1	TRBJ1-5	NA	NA	CTSSRQGVGQPQHF	TGCACCAGCAGCCGGCAGGGGGTAGGTCAGCCCCAGCATTTT
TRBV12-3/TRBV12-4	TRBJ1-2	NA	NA	CASSLRTAYGYTF	TGTGCCAGCAGTTTGCGGACAGCCTATGGCTACACCTTC
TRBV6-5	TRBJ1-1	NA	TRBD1	CASSFDRGRNTEAFF	TGTGCCAGCAGTTTCGACAGGGGACGGAACACTGAAGCTTTCTTT
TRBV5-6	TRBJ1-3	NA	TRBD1	CASSLGQGFGDTIYF	TGTGCCAGCAGCTTGGGACAGGGGTTCGGGGACACCATATATTTT
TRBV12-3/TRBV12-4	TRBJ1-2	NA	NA	CASSRGLFGYTF	TGTGCCAGCAGTCGGGGACTTTTCGGCTACACCTTC
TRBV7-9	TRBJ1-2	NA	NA	CASSLQDANYGYTF	TGTGCCAGCAGCTTACAGGATGCTAACTATGGCTACACCTTC
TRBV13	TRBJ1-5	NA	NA	CASSLGRQPQHF	TGTGCCAGCAGCTTAGGGCGACAGCCCCAGCATTTT
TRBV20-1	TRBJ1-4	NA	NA	CSASVGQPLTEKLFF	TGCAGTGCTAGTGTGGGACAACCACTTACTGAAAAACTGTTTTTT
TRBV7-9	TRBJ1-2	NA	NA	CASSLPGTYGYTF	TGTGCCAGCAGCTTACCGGGAACTTATGGCTACACCTTC
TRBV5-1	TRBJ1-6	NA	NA	CASSLTPKTAFNSPLHF	TGCGCCAGCAGCTTGACTCCAAAGACAGCATTCAATTCACCCCTCCACTTT
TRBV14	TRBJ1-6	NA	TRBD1	CASSQEWADRGLAALHF	TGTGCCAGCAGCCAAGAATGGGCGGACAGGGGCCTCGCGGCCCTCCACTTT
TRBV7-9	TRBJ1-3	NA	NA	CASSLEGGVGNTIYF	TGTGCCAGCAGCTTAGAGGGAGGAGTTGGAAACACCATATATTTT
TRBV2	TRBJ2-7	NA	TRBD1	CASEGQGARDEQYF	TGTGCCAGCGAAGGACAGGGGGCGCGCGACGAGCAGTACTTC
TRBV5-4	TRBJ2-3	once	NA	CASSLEGAQYF	TGTGCCAGCAGCTTGGAGGGAGCGCAGTATTTT
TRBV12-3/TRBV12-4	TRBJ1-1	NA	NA	CASSLGRATEAFF	TGTGCCAGCAGTTTGGGCAGGGCCACTGAAGCTTTCTTT
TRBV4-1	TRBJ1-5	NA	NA	CASSQEQGRWDQPQHF	TGCGCCAGCAGCCAAGAACAGGGAAGGTGGGATCAGCCCCAGCATTTT
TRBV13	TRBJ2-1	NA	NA	CASSLVDPNNEQFF	TGTGCCAGCAGCTTAGTAGATCCGAACAATGAGCAGTTCTTC
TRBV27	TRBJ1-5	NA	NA	CASSPSGGGNQPQHF	TGTGCCAGCAGTCCCTCCGGGGGTGGCAATCAGCCCCAGCATTTT
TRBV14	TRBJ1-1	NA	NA	CASSLLQGVTEAFF	TGTGCCAGCAGCCTTTTACAGGGAGTCACTGAAGCTTTCTTT
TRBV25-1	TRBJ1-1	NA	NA	CASSESGNTEAFF	TGTGCCAGCAGTGAATCAGGGAACACTGAAGCTTTCTTT
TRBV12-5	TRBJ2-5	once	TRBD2	CASGLVLAGGGETQYF	TGTGCTAGTGGTTTGGTACTAGCGGGGGGAGGAGAGACCCAGTACTTC
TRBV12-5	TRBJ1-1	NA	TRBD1	CASGPKGAGAEAFF	TGTGCTAGTGGTCCGAAGGGGGCGGGCGCTGAAGCTTTCTTT
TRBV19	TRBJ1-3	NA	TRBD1	CASRDSETGNTIYF	TGTGCCAGCAGGGACAGCGAGACTGGAAACACCATATATTTT
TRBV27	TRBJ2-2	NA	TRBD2	CASSLYPTSGDGELFF	TGTGCCAGCAGTTTATATCCCACTAGCGGGGACGGGGAGCTGTTTTTT
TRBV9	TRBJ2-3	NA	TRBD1	CASSVTVMLGGQGAPDTQYF	TGTGCCAGCAGCGTAACCGTGATGCTCGGGGGACAGGGGGCCCCAGATACGCAGTATTTT
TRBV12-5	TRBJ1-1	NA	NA	CASGLVAARGEEAFF	TGTGCTAGTGGTTTGGTAGCAGCGCGGGGTGAGGAAGCTTTCTTT
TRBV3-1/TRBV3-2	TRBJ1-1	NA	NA	CASSQFFFPGNTEAFF	TGTGCCAGCAGCCAATTCTTCTTTCCGGGGAACACTGAAGCTTTCTTT
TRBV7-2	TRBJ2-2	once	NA	CASRPQANTGELFF	TGTGCCAGCCGGCCACAGGCGAACACCGGGGAGCTGTTTTTT
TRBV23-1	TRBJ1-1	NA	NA	CASSQSPVSMNTEAFF	TGCGCCAGCAGTCAATCCCCGGTGAGCATGAACACTGAAGCTTTCTTT
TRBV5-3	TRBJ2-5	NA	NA	CARSLRRVDETQYF	TGTGCCAGAAGCTTGCGCAGGGTTGACGAGACCCAGTACTTC
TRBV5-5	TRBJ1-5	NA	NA	CASNVGGDQPQHF	TGTGCCAGCAACGTGGGGGGGGACCAGCCCCAGCATTTT
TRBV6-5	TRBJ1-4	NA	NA	CASSYSGDATNEKLFF	TGTGCCAGCAGTTACTCGGGAGATGCAACTAATGAAAAACTGTTTTTT
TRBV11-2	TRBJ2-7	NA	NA	CASSFRGGGVYEQYF	TGTGCCAGCAGCTTCCGAGGGGGAGGGGTCTACGAGCAGTACTTC
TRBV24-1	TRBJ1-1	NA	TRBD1	CATATGDRGRESEAFF	TGTGCCACCGCCACGGGGGACAGGGGACGGGAGTCTGAAGCTTTCTTT
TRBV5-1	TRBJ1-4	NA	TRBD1	CASSPKGDRGNEKLFF	TGCGCCAGCAGCCCAAAAGGGGACAGGGGAAATGAAAAACTGTTTTTT
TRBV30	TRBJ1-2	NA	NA	CAWKEGKTYTF	TGTGCCTGGAAGGAGGGAAAAACCTACACCTTC
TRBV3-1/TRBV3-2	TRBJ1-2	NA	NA	CASTLGGKMGGYTF	TGTGCCAGCACCCTCGGAGGGAAGATGGGAGGCTACACCTTC
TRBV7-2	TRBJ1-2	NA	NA	CASSLEVSSGGYTF	TGTGCCAGCAGCTTAGAAGTCTCTTCGGGAGGCTACACCTTC
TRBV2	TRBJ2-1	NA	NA	CASIPLWAGTYNEQFF	TGTGCCAGCATTCCCCTTTGGGCAGGGACCTACAATGAGCAGTTCTTC
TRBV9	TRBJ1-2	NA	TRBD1	CASSVATSGTGGYYGYTF	TGTGCCAGCAGCGTAGCTACTTCTGGGACAGGGGGTTACTATGGCTACACCTTC
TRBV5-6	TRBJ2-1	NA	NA	CASSLQGMGTYNEQFF	TGTGCCAGCAGCTTACAGGGGATGGGGACTTACAATGAGCAGTTCTTC
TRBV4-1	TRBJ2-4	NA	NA	CASSQGELAGTDAAKNIQYF	TGCGCCAGCAGCCAAGGCGAACTCGCCGGGACTGACGCCGCCAAAAACATTCAGTACTTC
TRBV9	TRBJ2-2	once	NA	CASSVGGELFF	TGTGCCAGCAGCGTCGGCGGGGAGCTGTTTTTT
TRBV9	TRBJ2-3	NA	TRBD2	CASSVTTGLAGFTDTQYF	TGTGCCAGCAGCGTAACGACGGGGCTAGCGGGGTTCACAGATACGCAGTATTTT
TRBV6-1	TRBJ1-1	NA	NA	CASSEAPAANTEAFF	TGTGCCAGCAGTGAAGCCCCCGCGGCGAACACTGAAGCTTTCTTT
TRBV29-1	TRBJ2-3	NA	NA	CSAFLMQGRSTDTQYF	TGCAGCGCCTTCCTGATGCAGGGGCGGAGCACAGATACGCAGTATTTT
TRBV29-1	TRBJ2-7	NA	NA	CSVVGTSYEQYF	TGCAGCGTTGTTGGCACATCCTACGAGCAGTACTTC
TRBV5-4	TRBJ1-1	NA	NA	CASSPDPSRETEAFF	TGTGCCAGCAGCCCTGACCCAAGTAGGGAGACTGAAGCTTTCTTT
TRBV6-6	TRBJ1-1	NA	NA	CASERDTEAFF	TGTGCCAGCGAGCGGGACACTGAAGCTTTCTTT
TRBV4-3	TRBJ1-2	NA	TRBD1	CASSQVGTGGFLYGYTF	TGCGCCAGCAGCCAAGTCGGGACAGGGGGCTTCCTTTATGGCTACACCTTC
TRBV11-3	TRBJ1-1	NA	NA	CASSLDKQEAFF	TGTGCCAGCAGCTTAGATAAACAGGAAGCTTTCTTT
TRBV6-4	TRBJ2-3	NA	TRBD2	CASSSTSGVTDTQYF	TGTGCCAGCAGTAGTACTAGCGGGGTAACAGATACGCAGTATTTT
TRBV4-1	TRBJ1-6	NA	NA	CASSQRGTPDNSPLHF	TGCGCCAGCAGCCAGAGGGGGACGCCGGATAATTCACCCCTCCACTTT